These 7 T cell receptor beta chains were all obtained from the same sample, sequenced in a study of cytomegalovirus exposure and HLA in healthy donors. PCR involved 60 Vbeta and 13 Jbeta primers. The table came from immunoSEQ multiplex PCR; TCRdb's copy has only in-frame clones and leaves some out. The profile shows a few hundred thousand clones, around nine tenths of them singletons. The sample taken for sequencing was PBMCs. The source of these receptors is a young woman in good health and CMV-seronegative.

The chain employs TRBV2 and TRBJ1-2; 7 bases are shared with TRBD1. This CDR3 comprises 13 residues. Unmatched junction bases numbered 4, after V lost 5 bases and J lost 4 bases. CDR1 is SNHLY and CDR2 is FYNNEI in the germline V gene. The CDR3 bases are TGTGCCAGCAGTCGGGACAGTTCCTATGGCTACACCTTC. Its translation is CASSRDSSYGYTF. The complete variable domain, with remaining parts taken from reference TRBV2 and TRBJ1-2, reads EPEVTQTPSHQVTQMGQEVILRCVPISNHLYFYWYRQILGQKVEFLVSFYNNEISEKSEIFDDQFSVERPDGSNFTLKIRSTKLEDSAMYFCASSRDSSYGYTFGSGTRLTVV.

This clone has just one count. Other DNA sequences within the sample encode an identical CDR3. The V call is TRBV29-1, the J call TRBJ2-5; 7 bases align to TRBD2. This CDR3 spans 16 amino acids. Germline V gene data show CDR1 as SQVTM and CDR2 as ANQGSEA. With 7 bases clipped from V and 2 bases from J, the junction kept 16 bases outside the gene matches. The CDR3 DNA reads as TGCAGCGGAGGGAGGGCAGGGTGGGCAGGACAAGAGACCCAGTACTTC. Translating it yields CSGGRAGWAGQETQYF.

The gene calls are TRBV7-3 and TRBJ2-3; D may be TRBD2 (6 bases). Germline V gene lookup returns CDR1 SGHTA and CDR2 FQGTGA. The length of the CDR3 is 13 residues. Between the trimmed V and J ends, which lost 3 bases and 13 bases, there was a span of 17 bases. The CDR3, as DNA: TGTGCCAGCAGCTTCCCCCCCCGGGGGATAAAGTATTTT. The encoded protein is CASSFPPRGIKYF. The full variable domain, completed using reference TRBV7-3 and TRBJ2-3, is GAGVSQTPSNKVTEKGKYVELRCDPISGHTALYWYRQSLGQGPEFLIYFQGTGAADDSGLPNDRFFAVRPEGSVSTLKIQRTERGDSAVYLCASSFPPRGIKYFGPGTRLTVL.

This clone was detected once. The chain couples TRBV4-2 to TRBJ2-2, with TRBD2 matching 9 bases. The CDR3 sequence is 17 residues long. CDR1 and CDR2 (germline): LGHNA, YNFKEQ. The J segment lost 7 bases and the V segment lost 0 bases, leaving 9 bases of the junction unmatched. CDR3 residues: CASSQERGGGGVGELFF. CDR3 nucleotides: TGTGCCAGCAGCCAAGAAAGGGGCGGGGGGGGAGTCGGGGAGCTGTTTTTT.

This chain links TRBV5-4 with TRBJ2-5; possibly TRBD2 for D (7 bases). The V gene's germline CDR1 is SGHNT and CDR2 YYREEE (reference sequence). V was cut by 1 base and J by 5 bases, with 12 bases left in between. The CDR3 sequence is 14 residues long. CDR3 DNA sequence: TGTGCCAGCAGCTTGTGGGGAGGGGGTGAGACCCAGTACTTC. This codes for CASSLWGGGETQYF.

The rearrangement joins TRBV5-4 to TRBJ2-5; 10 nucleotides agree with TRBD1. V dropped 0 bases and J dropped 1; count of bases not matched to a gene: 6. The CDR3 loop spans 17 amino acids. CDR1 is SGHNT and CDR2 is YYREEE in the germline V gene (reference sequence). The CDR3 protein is CASSLDGTGDFQETQYF. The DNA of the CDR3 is TGTGCCAGCAGCTTGGACGGGACAGGGGATTTCCAAGAGACCCAGTACTTC.

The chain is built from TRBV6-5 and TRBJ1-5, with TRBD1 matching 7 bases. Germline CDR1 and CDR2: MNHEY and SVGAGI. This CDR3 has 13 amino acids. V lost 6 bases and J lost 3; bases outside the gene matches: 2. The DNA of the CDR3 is TGTGCCAGCAGGGGACAGTTCAATCAGCCCCAGCATTTT. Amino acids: CASRGQFNQPQHF.